This T cell receptor beta chain appears in the sequencing data of a study of T cells after posttransplantation cyclophosphamide. This clone was detected a few times. Its antigen is as yet unknown. Findings of the study overall: After PTCy, TRB diversity resembled that of CNI/methotrexate controls.

On the day of bone marrow donation, the related graft donor provided peripheral blood. Assay: immunoSEQ multiplex PCR; the TCRdb copy retains only in-frame clones and omits some. The sample gives over 30,000 clones, none seen only once, and the top ten clones hold about 4.2%. The CDR3 sequence is 14 residues long. V was clipped by 0 bases and J by 10 bases; unmatched bases: 4. CDR1 is LGHNA and CDR2 is YNFKEQ in the germline V gene. The sample was PBMCs. This sequence was found in a woman aged 50 to 65 in good health and a related stem cell transplant donor. This chain links TRBV4-2 with TRBJ1-4; TRBD1 matches 8 bases. CDR3 sequence: CASSQEGQAGKLFF. The CDR3 DNA is TGTGCCAGCAGCCAAGAGGGACAGGCCGGAAAACTGTTTTTT.